This T cell receptor (beta chain) is from a study of HIV-infected patients and healthy controls. TCRdb re-derived calls from the 5' RACE reads in MiXCR, one entry per CDR3 protein. Among about 70,000 distinct CDR3 sequences listed, 15% to 20% were seen once. In germline, CDR1 is SGHTA, CDR2 FQGNSA. The CDR3 is made up of 15 amino acids. J lost 5 bases, V lost 1 base, and 2 bases had no gene match. This clonotype was seen a few times. The sample consisted of CD4+ T cells from blood. The sequence was obtained from a human donor in good health. The chain links TRBV7-2 to TRBJ2-7, with 13 positions matching TRBD2. The CDR3 DNA sequence: TGTGCCAGCAGCTTAGTGGGACTAGCGGGAAACGAGCAGTACTTC. Its translation is CASSLVGLAGNEQYF. Full variable domain (remainder filled in from reference TRBV7-2 and TRBJ2-7): GAGVSQSPSNKVTEKGKDVELRCDPISGHTALYWYRQSLGQGLEFLIYFQGNSAPDKSGLPSDRFSAERTGGSVSTLTIQRTQQEDSAVYLCASSLVGLAGNEQYFGPGTRLTVT.